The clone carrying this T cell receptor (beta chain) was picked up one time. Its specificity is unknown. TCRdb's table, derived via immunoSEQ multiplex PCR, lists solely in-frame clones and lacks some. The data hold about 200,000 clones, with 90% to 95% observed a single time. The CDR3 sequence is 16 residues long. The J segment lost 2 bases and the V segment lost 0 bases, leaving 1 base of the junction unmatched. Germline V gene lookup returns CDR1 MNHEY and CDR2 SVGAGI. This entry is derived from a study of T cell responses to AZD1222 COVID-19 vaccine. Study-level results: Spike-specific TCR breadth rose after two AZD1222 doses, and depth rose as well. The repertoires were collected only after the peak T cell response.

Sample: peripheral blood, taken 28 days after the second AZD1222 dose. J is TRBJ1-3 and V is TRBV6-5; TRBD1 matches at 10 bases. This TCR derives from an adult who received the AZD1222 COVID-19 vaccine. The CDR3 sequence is CASSYSGTGAGNTIYF. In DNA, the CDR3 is TGTGCCAGCAGTTACTCCGGGACAGGGGCTGGAAACACCATATATTTT.